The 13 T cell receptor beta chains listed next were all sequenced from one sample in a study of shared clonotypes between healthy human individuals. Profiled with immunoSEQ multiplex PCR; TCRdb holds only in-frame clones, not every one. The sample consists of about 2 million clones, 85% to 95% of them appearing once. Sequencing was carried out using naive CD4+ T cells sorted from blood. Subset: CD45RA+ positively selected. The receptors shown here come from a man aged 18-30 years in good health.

CDR3 residues: CASGRSGGSDTQYF. CDR3 DNA: TGTGCCAGCGGACGTTCGGGAGGATCGGATACGCAGTATTTT. The rearrangement links TRBV6-5 to TRBJ2-3, with TRBD2 matching 7 bases. This CDR3 spans 14 amino acids. The V and J ends lost 8 bases and 6 bases, in that order; junction bases with no gene match: 11. Germline V lookup: CDR1 MNHEY, CDR2 SVGAGI.

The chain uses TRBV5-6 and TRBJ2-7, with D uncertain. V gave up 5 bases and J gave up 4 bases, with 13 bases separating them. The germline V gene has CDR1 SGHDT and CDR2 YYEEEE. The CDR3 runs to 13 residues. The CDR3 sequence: CASSYARGYEQYF. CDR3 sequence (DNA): TGTGCCAGCAGTTACGCCCGCGGTTACGAGCAGTACTTC.

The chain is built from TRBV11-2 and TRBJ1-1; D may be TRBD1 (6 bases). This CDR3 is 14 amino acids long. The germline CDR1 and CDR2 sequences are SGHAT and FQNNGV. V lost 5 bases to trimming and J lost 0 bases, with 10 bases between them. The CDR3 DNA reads TGTGCCAGCAGCGCACAGGGTATGAACACTGAAGCTTTCTTT. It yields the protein CASSAQGMNTEAFF. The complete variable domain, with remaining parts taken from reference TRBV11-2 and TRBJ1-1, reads EAGVAQSPRYKIIEKRQSVAFWCNPISGHATLYWYQQILGQGPKLLIQFQNNGVVDDSQLPKDRFSAERLKGVDSTLKIQPAKLEDSAVYLCASSAQGMNTEAFFGQGTRLTVV.

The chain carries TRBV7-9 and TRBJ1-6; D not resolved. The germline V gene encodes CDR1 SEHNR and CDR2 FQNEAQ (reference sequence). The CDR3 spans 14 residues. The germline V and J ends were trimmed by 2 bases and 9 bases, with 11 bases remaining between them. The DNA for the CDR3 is TGTGCCAGCAGCTTAAGACACCCATCTTCACCCCTCCACTTT. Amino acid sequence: CASSLRHPSSPLHF. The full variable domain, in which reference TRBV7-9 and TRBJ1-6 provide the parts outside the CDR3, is DTGVSQNPRHKITKRGQNVTFRCDPISEHNRLYWYRQTLGQGPEFLTYFQNEAQLEKSRLLSDRFSAERPKGSFSTLEIQRTEQGDSAMYLCASSLRHPSSPLHFGNGTRLTVT.

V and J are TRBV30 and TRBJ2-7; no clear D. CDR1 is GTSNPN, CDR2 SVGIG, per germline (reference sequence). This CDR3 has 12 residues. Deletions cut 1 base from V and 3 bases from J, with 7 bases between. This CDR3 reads CAWSGHFYEQYF. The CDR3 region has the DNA TGTGCCTGGAGTGGACATTTCTACGAGCAGTACTTC.

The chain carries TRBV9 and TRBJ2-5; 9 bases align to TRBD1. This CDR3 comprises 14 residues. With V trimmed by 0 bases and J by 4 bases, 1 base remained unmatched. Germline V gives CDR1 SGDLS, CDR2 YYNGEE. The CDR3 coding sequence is TGTGCCAGCAGCGTAGGACAGGGGGGAGAGACCCAGTACTTC. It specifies CASSVGQGGETQYF. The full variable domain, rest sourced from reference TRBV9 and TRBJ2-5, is DSGVTQTPKHLITATGQRVTLRCSPRSGDLSVYWYQQSLDQGLQFLIQYYNGEERAKGNILERFSAQQFPDLHSELNLSSLELGDSALYFCASSVGQGGETQYFGPGTRLLVL.

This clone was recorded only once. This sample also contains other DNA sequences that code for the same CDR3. CDR3 coding DNA: TGCGCCAGCAGCTTGGTTCGCGGAACCTACGAGCAGTACTTC. Residues: CASSLVRGTYEQYF. This chain uses TRBV5-1 with TRBJ2-7, with D unclear. This CDR3 has 14 residues. Germline V gene lookup returns CDR1 SGHRS and CDR2 YFSETQ. Trimming pared 0 bases from V and 2 bases from J, leaving 9 bases between.

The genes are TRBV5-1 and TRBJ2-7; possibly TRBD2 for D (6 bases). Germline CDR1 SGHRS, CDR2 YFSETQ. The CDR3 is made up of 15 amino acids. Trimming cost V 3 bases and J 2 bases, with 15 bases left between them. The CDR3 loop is CASSYSGGWAYEQYF. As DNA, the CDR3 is TGCGCCAGCAGCTATTCCGGGGGATGGGCCTACGAGCAGTACTTC.

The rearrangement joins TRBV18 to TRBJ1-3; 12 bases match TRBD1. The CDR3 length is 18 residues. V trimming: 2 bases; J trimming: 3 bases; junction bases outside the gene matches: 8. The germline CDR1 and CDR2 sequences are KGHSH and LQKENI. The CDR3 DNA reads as TGTGCCAGCTCACCATCCGGGACAGGGGGCTCGTTTGGAAACACCATATATTTT. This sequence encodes CASSPSGTGGSFGNTIYF.

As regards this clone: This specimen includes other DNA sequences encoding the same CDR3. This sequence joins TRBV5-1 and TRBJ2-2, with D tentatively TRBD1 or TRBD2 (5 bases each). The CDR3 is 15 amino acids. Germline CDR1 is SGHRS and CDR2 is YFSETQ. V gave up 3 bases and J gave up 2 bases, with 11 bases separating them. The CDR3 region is CASSSGTVNTGELFF. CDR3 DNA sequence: TGCGCCAGCAGCTCCGGGACGGTAAACACCGGGGAGCTGTTTTTT.

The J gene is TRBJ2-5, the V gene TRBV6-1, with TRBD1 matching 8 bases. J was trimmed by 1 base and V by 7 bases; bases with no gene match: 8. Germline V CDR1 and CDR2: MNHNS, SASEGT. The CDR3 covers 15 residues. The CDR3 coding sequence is TGTGCCAGCATAGGGGACAGGCGATCCCAAGAGACCCAGTACTTC. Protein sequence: CASIGDRRSQETQYF.

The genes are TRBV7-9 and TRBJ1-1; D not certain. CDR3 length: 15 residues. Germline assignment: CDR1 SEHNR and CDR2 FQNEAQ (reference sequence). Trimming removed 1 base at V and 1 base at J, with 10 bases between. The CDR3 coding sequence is TGTGCCAGCAGCTTAGACGCCCTTTCGAACACTGAAGCTTTCTTT. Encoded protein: CASSLDALSNTEAFF.

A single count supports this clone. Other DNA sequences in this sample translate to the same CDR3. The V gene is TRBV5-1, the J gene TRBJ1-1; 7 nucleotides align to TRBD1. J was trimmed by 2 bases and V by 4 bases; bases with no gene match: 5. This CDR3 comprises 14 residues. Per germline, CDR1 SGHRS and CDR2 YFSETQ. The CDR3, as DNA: TGCGCCAGCAGCATAGGGACAGCAAACACTGAAGCTTTCTTT. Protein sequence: CASSIGTANTEAFF.